This TCR beta chain stems from a study of human T cells and chemical hapten exposure. Time point: patch test 3, about 24 weeks after DPC sensitization. Indicated treatment: therapeutic diphenylcyclopropenone sensitization with weekly scalp DPC. Under the authors' procedure: Across samples, TCR counts had a median of about 93,000 and ranged from 23,224 to 690,600. TCRdb re-called the RACE reads with MiXCR, one entry per CDR3 protein. TCRdb's processing, not the authors' own work, is the source of the V and J calls. This table holds about 190,000 distinct CDR3 sequences, 24% found once. Trimming stripped 5 bases from V and 8 bases from J, with 22 bases between. The V gene's germline CDR1 is SGHTA and CDR2 FQGNSA. The CDR3 sequence is 16 residues long.

The chain employs TRBV7-2 and TRBJ2-1, with D possibly being TRBD1 (6 bases). The sequence derives from a woman in her 40s with alopecia areata. Some clones in this sample may be carry-over from other donors' samples. The specimen comprised whole blood, sampled in connection with sensitization to the hapten diphenylcyclopropenone (DPC). The CDR3 nucleotides are TGTGCCAGCAGCCGAAATACCGGGACAATCCCGGATGAGCAGTTCTTC. Translated: CASSRNTGTIPDEQFF.